The clone carrying this T cell receptor beta chain was observed at least ten times. Its antigen is unidentified. cDNA carried unique molecular identifiers, and a universal primer site was added by template switching. TCRdb itself ran the 5' RACE reads through MiXCR, one entry per CDR3 protein. The sample consists of hundreds of thousands of distinct CDR3 sequences, about 12% of them appearing once. Germline V CDR1 and CDR2: DFQATT, SNEGSKA (reference sequence). This CDR3 has 13 amino acids. V was pared by 7 bases and J by 4 bases, with 7 bases of the junction left unmatched. The data are from a study of identical twins. Study outcomes and limitations: Fewer insertions marked abundant cord blood beta clonotypes; young adult naive trended weakly, memory not at all. An excess of low generation probability was shown by twin-shared out-of-frame alpha sequences.

The same specimen was also included in a second study, on yellow fever vaccine responses in identical twins.

The rearrangement uses TRBV20-1 and TRBJ1-5; 7 bases align to TRBD1. The TCR was taken from a woman between 18 and 29 years old in good health. The sequencing input was CD8+ T cells sorted from blood. CDR3 region: CSVLQGENQPQHF. The CDR3 DNA follows: TGCAGTGTCCTTCAGGGGGAAAATCAGCCCCAGCATTTT.